This TCR beta chain was observed in a study of T-cell reconstitution after alpha-beta-depleted transplantation in children. Molecular barcoding with unique molecular identifiers was used for the TCRbeta library. MiXCR, run by TCRdb on the PCR reads, gives a single entry per CDR3 protein. The data hold about 110,000 distinct CDR3 sequences, with around 6.4% observed a single time. The CDR3 consists of 14 residues. The V gene lost 3 bases and the J gene lost 0 bases, with 8 bases spanning the gap. Germline CDR1 and CDR2: MNHNS and SASEGT. General observations from the study: Several hundred graft clones that had expanded were reportedly the source of alpha-beta T cells about two months after transplant. Once a year had passed after transplant, T-cell counts and diversity came mostly from newly produced T cells. Surviving thymic progenitors and recipient T cells were the source of high TCRbeta diversity at day 60 in some patients.

There are many counts of this clonotype. What it binds is unknown. The sequences come from PBMCs, mostly from graft donor cells, collected 360 days after TCRalphabeta/CD19-depleted stem cell transplant. This sequence was found in a male patient aged 2-15 years who had a stem cell transplant for acute lymphoblastic leukemia, so the T cells may come from the graft donor. The gene calls are TRBV6-1 and TRBJ1-2; D remains unclear. The CDR3 sequence is CASSEAVTNYGYTF. The CDR3 DNA is TGTGCCAGCAGTGAGGCCGTTACTAACTATGGCTACACCTTC.